Listed below are T cell receptor beta chains from one sample, sequenced in a study of T cells in Graves' hyperthyroidism and ophthalmopathy. TCRdb re-called the multiplex PCR reads with MiXCR, one entry per CDR3 protein. Seen here are under 700,000 distinct CDR3 sequences, 15% to 20% observed once, and the top ten hold around 18%. Sequences were obtained from blood. The receptors shown here come from a woman between 18 and 30 years old with Graves' hyperthyroidism. The CDR3 runs from the conserved cysteine through the conserved F or W. Each record gives: J gene, V gene, D gene, clone size, CDR3 protein, CDR3 DNA. The D gene is left open where the match is weak. Rows give clone size only sometimes, using once, few, many, or a class for an expanded clone.

j_call: TRBJ1-5; v_call: TRBV4-1; d_call: TRBD1; clone_size: NA; cdr3_aa: CASSQTGQGTNQPQHF; cdr3_nt: TGCGCCAGCAGCCAAACGGGACAGGGAACAAATCAGCCCCAGCATTTT
j_call: TRBJ1-5; v_call: TRBV6-1; d_call: NA; clone_size: NA; cdr3_aa: CAVSTVHNQPQHF; cdr3_nt: TGTGCCGTTTCGACAGTCCACAATCAGCCCCAGCATTTT
j_call: TRBJ2-5; v_call: TRBV5-1; d_call: NA; clone_size: many; cdr3_aa: CASSLVTGAAETQYF; cdr3_nt: TGCGCCAGCAGCTTGGTGACAGGCGCTGCTGAGACCCAGTACTTC
j_call: TRBJ2-5; v_call: TRBV12-3/TRBV12-4; d_call: NA; clone_size: many; cdr3_aa: CASSSKTGTRETQYF; cdr3_nt: TGTGCCAGCAGTTCGAAAACAGGGACGCGGGAGACCCAGTACTTC
j_call: TRBJ2-3; v_call: TRBV27; d_call: TRBD1; clone_size: NA; cdr3_aa: CASSLSYNGQGTQYF; cdr3_nt: TGTGCCAGCAGTTTATCGTATAACGGACAGGGAACGCAGTATTTT
j_call: TRBJ2-7; v_call: TRBV19; d_call: NA; clone_size: NA; cdr3_aa: CASSLQGHEQYF; cdr3_nt: TGTGCCAGTAGCCTACAGGGTCACGAGCAGTACTTC
j_call: TRBJ2-1; v_call: TRBV29-1; d_call: NA; clone_size: few; cdr3_aa: CSVVGEKGYEQFF; cdr3_nt: TGCAGCGTTGTGGGGGAGAAAGGATATGAGCAGTTCTTC
j_call: TRBJ2-6; v_call: TRBV6-1; d_call: NA; clone_size: NA; cdr3_aa: CASSPRAWGSLSRANVLTF; cdr3_nt: TGTGCCAGCTCACCGAGGGCATGGGGGAGCTTGTCTCGGGCCAACGTCCTGACTTTC
j_call: TRBJ2-5; v_call: TRBV30; d_call: NA; clone_size: NA; cdr3_aa: CAWAQGGEETQYF; cdr3_nt: TGTGCCTGGGCACAAGGGGGAGAAGAGACCCAGTACTTC
j_call: TRBJ2-1; v_call: TRBV3-1; d_call: NA; clone_size: many; cdr3_aa: CASSQEVGLHEQFF; cdr3_nt: TGTGCCAGCAGCCAAGAGGTAGGGCTCCATGAGCAGTTCTTC
j_call: TRBJ2-1; v_call: TRBV7-9; d_call: NA; clone_size: once; cdr3_aa: CASTSSAGLYNEQFF; cdr3_nt: TGTGCCAGCACCTCCTCCGCGGGCCTATACAATGAGCAGTTCTTC
j_call: TRBJ2-1; v_call: TRBV20-1; d_call: TRBD1; clone_size: few; cdr3_aa: CSANPGTVNNEQFF; cdr3_nt: TGCAGTGCCAACCCCGGGACAGTGAACAATGAGCAGTTCTTC
j_call: TRBJ2-7; v_call: TRBV3-1; d_call: NA; clone_size: many; cdr3_aa: CASSQAGEQYF; cdr3_nt: TGTGCCAGCAGCCAAGCGGGCGAGCAGTACTTC
j_call: TRBJ1-1; v_call: TRBV7-9; d_call: TRBD1; clone_size: many; cdr3_aa: CASFLGQPMTEAFF; cdr3_nt: TGTGCCAGCTTTCTGGGACAGCCAATGACTGAAGCTTTCTTT
j_call: TRBJ2-3; v_call: TRBV20-1; d_call: TRBD1; clone_size: many; cdr3_aa: CSACRDRARTDTQYF; cdr3_nt: TGCAGTGCATGCCGGGACAGGGCCCGCACAGATACGCAGTATTTT
j_call: TRBJ2-1; v_call: TRBV2; d_call: TRBD1; clone_size: NA; cdr3_aa: CASKGQGFEQFF; cdr3_nt: TGTGCCAGCAAGGGACAGGGGTTTGAGCAGTTCTTC
j_call: TRBJ1-1; v_call: TRBV6-2/TRBV6-3; d_call: NA; clone_size: NA; cdr3_aa: CASSYTMSTEAFF; cdr3_nt: TGTGCCAGCAGTTACACAATGAGCACTGAAGCTTTCTTT
j_call: TRBJ1-1; v_call: TRBV19; d_call: NA; clone_size: few; cdr3_aa: CASSGGQTLTEAFF; cdr3_nt: TGTGCCAGTAGTGGTGGACAGACGCTCACTGAAGCTTTCTTT
j_call: TRBJ2-7; v_call: TRBV19; d_call: TRBD2; clone_size: few; cdr3_aa: CATSILAGSDEQYF; cdr3_nt: TGTGCCACTTCAATCCTAGCGGGATCCGACGAGCAGTACTTC
j_call: TRBJ2-1; v_call: TRBV11-2; d_call: TRBD2; clone_size: few; cdr3_aa: CASSSKFGAGGYDEQFF; cdr3_nt: TGTGCCAGCAGCTCAAAATTCGGAGCGGGAGGGTATGATGAGCAGTTCTTC
j_call: TRBJ2-1; v_call: TRBV3-1; d_call: TRBD1; clone_size: NA; cdr3_aa: CASSHRDGQGPKFF; cdr3_nt: TGTGCCAGCAGCCACAGGGACGGACAGGGGCCGAAGTTCTTC
j_call: TRBJ1-5; v_call: TRBV2; d_call: NA; clone_size: many; cdr3_aa: CASGRWVNQPQHF; cdr3_nt: TGTGCCAGCGGACGATGGGTCAATCAGCCCCAGCATTTT
j_call: TRBJ2-7; v_call: TRBV12-3/TRBV12-4; d_call: NA; clone_size: few; cdr3_aa: CASSIQLTYEQYF; cdr3_nt: TGTGCCAGCAGTATCCAATTGACCTACGAGCAGTACTTC
j_call: TRBJ1-1; v_call: TRBV20-1; d_call: NA; clone_size: many; cdr3_aa: CSARRDSMNTEAFF; cdr3_nt: TGCAGTGCTAGGCGGGATTCAATGAACACTGAAGCTTTCTTT
j_call: TRBJ2-7; v_call: TRBV20-1; d_call: TRBD2; clone_size: few; cdr3_aa: CSATLLAGGPGEQYF; cdr3_nt: TGCAGTGCTACTCTACTAGCGGGAGGGCCGGGCGAGCAGTACTTC
j_call: TRBJ1-2; v_call: TRBV11-1; d_call: TRBD1; clone_size: many; cdr3_aa: CATSGTAYGYTF; cdr3_nt: TGTGCCACCTCCGGGACAGCTTATGGCTACACCTTC
j_call: TRBJ2-1; v_call: TRBV4-2; d_call: TRBD2; clone_size: NA; cdr3_aa: CASSQETSGSFDEQFF; cdr3_nt: TGTGCCAGCAGCCAAGAAACTAGCGGGAGCTTTGATGAGCAGTTCTTC